Here is one T cell receptor beta chain with its context. This clonotype was seen more than once but under ten times. Its cognate antigen has yet to be identified. Per-nucleotide qualities are absent, and no much larger clonotype sits a single base away. This entry is derived from a study of post-analysis software for immune sequencing data (dated by TCRdb to between 2015 and 2016). Context from the whole study: The recorded disease courses included relapsing-remitting, secondary progressive and progressive-relapsing multiple sclerosis, and some patients had no subtype annotation. A subset of samples was prepared in parallel using single-end sample barcoding, then pooled and co-amplified after Illumina adapter ligation. The patient repertoires were set against approximately 10 previously published healthy control repertoires from donors whose ages ranged from roughly 6 to 27 years.

General study outcomes and caveats: Direct clustering with F measure showed strong co-clustering of samples prepared in the same batch, prompting a batch-effect correction. Roughly 5 TRBV segments, including TRBV5-6, TRBV5-1 and TRBV20-1, were significantly more frequent in patients than controls. Normalized Chao1 diversity was significantly lower in multiple sclerosis patients than controls, suggesting substantial peripheral T-cell clonal expansion. The control group was slightly older than the multiple sclerosis patient group.

The library was prepared using PCR. This sample was sequenced with an Illumina HiSeq 2500. Unique molecular identifiers were incorporated into TCR beta cDNA libraries to reduce PCR and sequencing biases. Per 1 to 10 million input T cells, approximately 500,000 cDNA molecules were obtained, such that each molecule approximated one T cell. The patient libraries were prepared and sequenced with the same protocol used for the earlier healthy control dataset. Samples belonging to the same batch were prepared together, multiplexed and sequenced on a shared HiSeq lane. In the source study's methods: Raw barcoded reads were processed with MIGEC, discarding single-read molecular identifier groups before consensus assembly and CDR3 extraction. Clonotype tables were post-analysed with VDJtools, and diversity was normalized by down-sampling all datasets to the smallest sample size. Repertoire overlap clustering matched CDR3 amino acid but not nucleotide sequences to correct batch-related cross-sample contamination. TCRdb trimmed public reads at Q25 via fastp, called clones via MiXCR and kept in-frame beta chains. All rows with the same CDR3 protein become a single entry with the most common DNA and genes. The V and J calls and clone size are TCRdb's, not the authors'. Recorded for this sample are around 770,000 distinct CDR3 sequences; roughly 46% of them occurred a single time. Just under 5% of the sample is in the top ten clones.

TCR beta repertoires were profiled from peripheral blood of roughly 13 young patients with multiple sclerosis to demonstrate the VDJtools post-analysis software. The patients with multiple sclerosis were children and adolescents between roughly 6 and 15 years of age. Inclusive of the bounding cysteine and phenylalanine, the CDR3 is 16 residues long. The entry retains the CDR3 DNA only, 48 bases that are in frame from base 1. V loses 6 bases, J loses 3 bases, and the germline ends lie 20 bases apart. The germline V gene specifies SGHAT as CDR1 and FQNNGV as CDR2. The V and J genes are TRBV11-2 and TRBJ1-2; the D gene cannot be resolved reliably. The sample consisted of blood. This TCR came from a girl aged 5 to 17 with multiple sclerosis. Here the CDR3 is given as CASRSLRTNSHYGYTF. The DNA sequence is given as TGTGCCAGCAGGTCCCTCCGAACCAATTCCCACTATGGCTACACCTTC.